This TCR beta chain appears in the sequencing data of a study of CD8 T cells in ankylosing spondylitis. There are many counts of this clonotype. Its antigen is as yet unknown. Study findings and constraints: CD8+ by phenotype, disease-linked clones were relatively rare in peripheral blood. Typical of ankylosing spondylitis blood, it appeared, was a TCR beta motif of fewer than ten highly homologous variants.

Via MiXCR, TCRdb re-called the 5' RACE reads, giving one row per CDR3 protein. Of about 840,000 distinct CDR3 sequences in the sample, roughly 10% were seen once. The sample comprised blood, either unsorted or a sorted T cell fraction (not recorded which). The receptor was isolated from a male donor with ankylosing spondylitis.

CDR3 nucleotides: TGTGCCAGCAGTTTAGCGGCAGGGATGGGTGAAAAACTGTTTTTT. Amino acids: CASSLAAGMGEKLFF. The chain recombines TRBV12-3 or TRBV12-4 with TRBJ1-4, with a tentative D call TRBD1 (5 bases). The CDR3 runs to 15 residues. V lost 0 bases and J 7 bases, leaving 12 bases between the germline ends.